This T cell receptor beta chain was identified in a study of Ad26.COV2.S vaccination and SARS-CoV-2 variants. This clone was detected a few times. The antigen is not known. The germline CDR1 and CDR2 sequences are SGHRS and YFSETQ. The CDR3 has 14 residues. V gave up 5 bases and J gave up 2 bases, with 14 bases separating them. Study observations and caveats: Non-spike TCR breadth was similar in vaccine and placebo recipients. Ad26.COV2.S recipients had broader spike-specific TCRs (P = 0.0014).

Sequenced by immunoSEQ multiplex PCR; TCRdb stores in-frame clones only, minus some. The sample records about 680,000 clones, 80% to 90% being singletons. Sample treatment: over 15 received Ad26.COV2.S at low or high dose, single or two shots; about 5 received placebo; per-sample allocation not given. Vaccine and placebo recipients were sampled on day 63 after the first injection. In Boston, the donor was an adult between 18-55 years of age. The clonotype was recovered from a person between 18 and 65 years old who received the Ad26.COV2.S COVID-19 vaccine or a placebo. V and J are TRBV5-1 and TRBJ2-7, with D perhaps TRBD1 (5 bases). The sequencing used peripheral blood, collected in a trial of Ad26.COV2.S vaccine versus placebo. CDR3 DNA: TGCGCCAGCAGGAGGTCTGACAGTGCCTACGAGCAGTACTTC. Protein: CASRRSDSAYEQYF.